The entry below gives a single TCR beta chain sequence along with its context. Its antigen is still unknown. Healthy donors had no documented immune events, such as infections, while sampled. After removal of 0 bases from V and 6 bases from J, the junction contained 6 bases not matched to a gene. Per germline, CDR1 SGHDN and CDR2 FVKESK. This CDR3 has 16 amino acids. This specimen comes from a study of identifying expanded T cells in peripheral blood. Findings and caveats of the study: Differentially abundant clones: around 1.2 between replicates, about 17 at around 14 days, approximately 18 at four. Across healthy donors, higher total template counts meant significantly greater roughly 2-week count variance.

Measured with immunoSEQ multiplex PCR; TCRdb has only the in-frame clones, and not every one. The sample records about 110,000 clones, 75% to 90% being singletons. What was sequenced was blood. This TCR came from a person between 18 and 70 years old in good health. The rearrangement uses TRBV14 and TRBJ2-3, with 10 bases fitting TRBD2. The CDR3 bases are TGTGCCAGCAGCCAAGACCAGCGGGGGGGCCAGGATACGCAGTATTTT. Translated, it gives CASSQDQRGGQDTQYF.